The entry below gives a single TCR beta chain sequence along with its context. Its antigen is unidentified. The germline V gene has CDR1 LGHDT and CDR2 YNNKEL (reference sequence). This CDR3 is built from 15 residues. V lost 4 bases and J lost 7, with 20 bases in between. This table comes from immunoSEQ multiplex PCR, and its TCRdb copy is limited to in-frame clones, with some not included. The sample holds some 200,000 clones, approximately 90% seen once. The data derive from a study of T cell responses to AZD1222 COVID-19 vaccine. Study results and limitations: Sampling that yielded the repertoires occurred only after the peak T cell response. Possibly, clonal diversity was underestimated; donors were largely white British and included more females.

This receptor was obtained from an adult who received the AZD1222 COVID-19 vaccine. V gene TRBV3-1 (or the pseudogene TRBV3-2) combines with J gene TRBJ2-7; tentative D call: TRBD2 (6 bases). Source: peripheral blood, taken 28 days after the second AZD1222 dose. CDR3 bases: TGTGCCAGCAGCCGATACCAACTACAGGCGGGGGAGCAGTACTTC. This codes for CASSRYQLQAGEQYF.